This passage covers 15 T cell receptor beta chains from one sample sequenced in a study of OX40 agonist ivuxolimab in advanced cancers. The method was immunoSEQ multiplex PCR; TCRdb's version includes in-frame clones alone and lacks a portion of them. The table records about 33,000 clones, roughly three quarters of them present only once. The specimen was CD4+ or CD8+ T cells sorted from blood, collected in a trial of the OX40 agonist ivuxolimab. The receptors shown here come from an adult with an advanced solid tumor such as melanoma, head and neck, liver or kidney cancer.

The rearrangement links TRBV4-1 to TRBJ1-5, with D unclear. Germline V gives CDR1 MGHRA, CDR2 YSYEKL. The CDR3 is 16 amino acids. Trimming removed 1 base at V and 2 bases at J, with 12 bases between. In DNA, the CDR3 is TGCGCCAGCAGCCAAGTAAACCTGTTAGGCAATCAGCCCCAGCATTTT. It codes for CASSQVNLLGNQPQHF.

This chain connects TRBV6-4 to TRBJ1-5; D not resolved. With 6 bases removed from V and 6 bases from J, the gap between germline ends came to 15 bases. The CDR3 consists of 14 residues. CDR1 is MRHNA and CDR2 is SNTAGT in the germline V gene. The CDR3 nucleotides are TGTGCCAGCAGCCCGTGGGGAGGGAGTCAGCCCCAGCATTTT. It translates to CASSPWGGSQPQHF.

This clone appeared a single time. CDR3 sequence: CAWSVSRDYGYTF. The CDR3 DNA reads TGTGCCTGGAGTGTCTCCAGGGACTATGGCTACACCTTC. This chain uses TRBV30 with TRBJ1-2; a weak D match, TRBD1 (5 bases). The CDR3 is made up of 13 amino acids. Germline CDR1 and CDR2: GTSNPN and SVGIG (reference sequence). V dropped 0 bases and J dropped 3 bases, with 8 bases sitting between them.

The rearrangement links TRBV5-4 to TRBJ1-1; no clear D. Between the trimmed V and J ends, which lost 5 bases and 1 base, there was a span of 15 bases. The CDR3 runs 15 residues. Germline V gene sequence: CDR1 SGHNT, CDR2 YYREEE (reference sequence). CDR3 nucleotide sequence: TGTGCCAGCAGGAAAATCTATCTGGGGAACACTGAAGCTTTCTTT. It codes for CASRKIYLGNTEAFF.

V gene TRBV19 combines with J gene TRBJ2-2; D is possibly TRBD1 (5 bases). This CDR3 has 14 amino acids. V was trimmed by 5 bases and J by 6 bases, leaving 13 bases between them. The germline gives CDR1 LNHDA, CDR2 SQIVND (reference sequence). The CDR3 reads CASSLYRKAGELFF. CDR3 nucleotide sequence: TGTGCCAGTAGTCTCTACAGGAAGGCCGGGGAGCTGTTTTTT. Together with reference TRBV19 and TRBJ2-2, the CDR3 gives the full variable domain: DGGITQSPKYLFRKEGQNVTLSCEQNLNHDAMYWYRQDPGQGLRLIYYSQIVNDFQKGDIAEGYSVSREKKESFPLTVTSAQKNPTAFYLCASSLYRKAGELFFGEGSRLTVL.

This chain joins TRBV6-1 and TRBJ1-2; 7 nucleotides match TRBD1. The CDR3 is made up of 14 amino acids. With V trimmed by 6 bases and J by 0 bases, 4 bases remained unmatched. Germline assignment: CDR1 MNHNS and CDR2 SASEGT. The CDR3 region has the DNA TGTGCCAGCAGCCGGACAGGAACTAACTATGGCTACACCTTC. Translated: CASSRTGTNYGYTF.

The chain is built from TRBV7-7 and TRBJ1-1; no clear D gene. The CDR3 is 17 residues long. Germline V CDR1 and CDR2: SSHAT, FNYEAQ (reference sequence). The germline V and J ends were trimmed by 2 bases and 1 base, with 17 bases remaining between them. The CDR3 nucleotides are TGTGCCAGCAGCTTATCCCATTCGATACGGGAGAACACTGAAGCTTTCTTT. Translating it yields CASSLSHSIRENTEAFF.

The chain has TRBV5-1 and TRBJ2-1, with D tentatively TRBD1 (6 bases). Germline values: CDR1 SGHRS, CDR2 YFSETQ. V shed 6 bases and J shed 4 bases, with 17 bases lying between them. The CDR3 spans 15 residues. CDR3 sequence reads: CASTQQGAAYNEQFF. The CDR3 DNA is TGCGCCAGCACGCAACAGGGAGCCGCTTACAATGAGCAGTTCTTC.

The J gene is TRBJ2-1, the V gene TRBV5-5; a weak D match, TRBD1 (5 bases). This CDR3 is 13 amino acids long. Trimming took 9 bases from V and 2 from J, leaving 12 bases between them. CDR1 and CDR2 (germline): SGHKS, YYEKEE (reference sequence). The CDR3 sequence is CATRVGTYNEQFF. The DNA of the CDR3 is TGTGCCACCAGGGTAGGAACCTACAATGAGCAGTTCTTC.

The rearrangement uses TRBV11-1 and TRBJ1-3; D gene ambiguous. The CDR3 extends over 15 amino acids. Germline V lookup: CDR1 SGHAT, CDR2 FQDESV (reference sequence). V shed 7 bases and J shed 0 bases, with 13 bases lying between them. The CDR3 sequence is CASMRAGISGNTIYF. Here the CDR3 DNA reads TGTGCCAGCATGAGGGCTGGTATCTCTGGAAACACCATATATTTT.

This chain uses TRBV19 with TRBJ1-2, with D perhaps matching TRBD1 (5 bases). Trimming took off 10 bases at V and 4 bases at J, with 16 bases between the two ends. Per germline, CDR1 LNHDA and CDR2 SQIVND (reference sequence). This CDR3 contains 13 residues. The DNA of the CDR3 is TGTGCCATAGACAGCGCCTTTGGCTATGGCTACACCTTC. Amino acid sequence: CAIDSAFGYGYTF.

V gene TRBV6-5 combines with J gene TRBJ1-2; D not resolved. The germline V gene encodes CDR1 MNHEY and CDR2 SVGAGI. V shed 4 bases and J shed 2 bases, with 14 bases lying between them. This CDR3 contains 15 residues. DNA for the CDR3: TGTGCCAGCAGTTCCCCCGGGTCGGGAAACTATGGCTACACCTTC. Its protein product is CASSSPGSGNYGYTF.

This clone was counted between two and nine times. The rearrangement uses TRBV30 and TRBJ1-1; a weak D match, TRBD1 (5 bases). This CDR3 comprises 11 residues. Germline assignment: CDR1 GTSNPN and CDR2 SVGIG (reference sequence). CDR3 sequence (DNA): TGTGCAAAAAGGGGCAACACTGAAGCTTTCTTT. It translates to CAKRGNTEAFF.

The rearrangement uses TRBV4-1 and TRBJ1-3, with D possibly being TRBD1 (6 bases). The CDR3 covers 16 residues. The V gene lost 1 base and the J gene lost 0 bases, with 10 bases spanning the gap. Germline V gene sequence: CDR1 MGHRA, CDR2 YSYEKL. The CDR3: CASSQGTVRSGNTIYF. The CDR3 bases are TGCGCCAGCAGCCAAGGGACAGTCCGCTCTGGAAACACCATATATTTT.

The CDR3 spells CASSVGLAGVVEETQYF. The CDR3 DNA reads as TGTGCCAGCAGCGTGGGACTAGCGGGGGTAGTAGAAGAGACCCAGTACTTC. This chain links TRBV9 with TRBJ2-5; 14 bases agree with TRBD2. This CDR3 has 17 residues. The V and J ends lost 2 bases and 3 bases, in that order; junction bases with no gene match: 6. Germline CDR1 and CDR2: SGDLS and YYNGEE.